These T cell receptor beta chains were read from a single sample in a study of blood T cell repertoires in COVID-19. The assay was immunoSEQ multiplex PCR, and TCRdb's table has in-frame clones only and misses some. The sample yields 300,000 to 400,000 clones, 85% seen once. The sample was PBMCs or T cells enriched from blood (not recorded which). The receptors were gathered from a young woman who had been exposed to COVID-19. The CDR3 runs from the conserved cysteine through the conserved F or W. Each record gives: V gene, J gene, D gene, clone size, CDR3 protein, CDR3 DNA. The D gene is left open where the match is weak. Some rows mark clone size as missing; the rest say once, few, many or name a class of expanded clone.

TRBV7-3	TRBJ1-1	TRBD1	.	CASSQTGGARNTEAFF	TGTGCCAGCAGTCAAACAGGGGGCGCGAGGAACACTGAAGCTTTCTTT
TRBV7-9	TRBJ2-1	TRBD2	.	CASSHTSGSKYEQFF	TGTGCCAGCAGCCACACTAGCGGGAGTAAATATGAGCAGTTCTTC
TRBV27	TRBJ1-6	.	.	CASSLDVREGSPLHF	TGTGCCAGCAGTTTGGATGTCAGGGAGGGGTCACCCCTCCACTTT
TRBV9	TRBJ2-1	.	few	CASSGMTNNEQFF	TGTGCCAGCAGTGGGATGACTAACAATGAGCAGTTCTTC
TRBV4-2	TRBJ1-1	.	.	CASSQAVRTEAFF	TGTGCCAGCAGCCAAGCGGTGCGTACTGAAGCTTTCTTT
TRBV30	TRBJ1-5	.	.	CAWSVGQISNQPQHF	TGTGCCTGGAGTGTTGGTCAGATTAGCAATCAGCCCCAGCATTTT
TRBV6-5	TRBJ1-5	.	.	CASSTGRSNQPQHF	TGTGCCAGCTCCACGGGTAGAAGCAATCAGCCCCAGCATTTT
TRBV11-1	TRBJ2-4	.	.	CASSYRGAAKNIQYF	TGTGCCAGCAGCTATCGGGGGGCAGCCAAAAACATTCAGTACTTC
TRBV19	TRBJ1-1	TRBD1	.	CASSDRGTEAFF	TGTGCCAGTAGCGACAGGGGAACTGAAGCTTTCTTT
TRBV6-6	TRBJ1-2	.	.	CATNGGNYGYTF	TGTGCCACCAATGGCGGTAACTATGGCTACACCTTC
TRBV28	TRBJ1-5	TRBD1	.	CASSPGQGRDQPQHF	TGTGCCAGCAGTCCCGGACAGGGGAGGGATCAGCCCCAGCATTTT
TRBV5-1	TRBJ1-2	.	.	CASSPRLGQVTNYGYTF	TGCGCCAGCAGTCCGCGTTTAGGCCAGGTCACTAACTATGGCTACACCTTC
TRBV4-2	TRBJ1-4	.	.	CASSQDRGNEKLFF	TGTGCCAGCAGCCAAGATCGAGGGAATGAAAAACTGTTTTTT
TRBV5-1	TRBJ1-4	TRBD1	once	CASSSRLGQAGNEKLFF	TGCGCCAGCAGCTCCCGACTTGGACAGGCGGGGAATGAAAAACTGTTTTTT
TRBV28	TRBJ1-6	TRBD1	.	CASSSGQGSGPLHF	TGTGCCAGCAGTTCAGGACAGGGGTCTGGACCCCTCCACTTT
TRBV30	TRBJ1-2	.	.	CAGPMGGGYTF	TGTGCCGGACCCATGGGGGGTGGCTACACCTTC
TRBV10-1	TRBJ1-6	TRBD1	.	CASSDRGRWTYNSPLHF	TGCGCCAGCAGTGACAGGGGGCGCTGGACCTATAATTCACCCCTCCACTTT
TRBV7-8	TRBJ2-7	TRBD2	.	CASSLGRATGTSGRAGEQYF	TGTGCCAGCAGCTTAGGGAGAGCGACCGGGACTAGCGGGAGGGCCGGCGAGCAGTACTTC
TRBV7-2	TRBJ2-5	.	.	CASSYFLGAETQYF	TGTGCCAGCAGCTACTTCTTAGGGGCAGAGACCCAGTACTTC
TRBV5-6	TRBJ1-3	.	.	CASSSHPGSLGNTIYF	TGTGCCAGCAGCTCACATCCGGGGTCTCTGGGAAACACCATATATTTT
TRBV6-6	TRBJ1-1	TRBD1	.	CASSYQDRLNTEAFF	TGTGCCAGCAGTTATCAGGACAGGCTAAACACTGAAGCTTTCTTT
TRBV5-1	TRBJ2-6	.	few	CASSLVATGANVLTF	TGCGCCAGCAGCTTGGTAGCCACTGGGGCCAACGTCCTGACTTTC
TRBV7-3	TRBJ2-1	TRBD1	.	CASSSRQGAGFVEQFF	TGTGCCAGCAGCTCTAGACAGGGGGCGGGGTTTGTTGAGCAGTTCTTC
TRBV5-5	TRBJ2-5	TRBD1	.	CASSSISGQGQETQYF	TGTGCCAGCAGCTCCATTTCGGGACAGGGACAAGAGACCCAGTACTTC
TRBV10-1	TRBJ1-4	TRBD1	.	CASNSWGQGADEKLFF	TGCGCCAGCAATTCCTGGGGGCAGGGGGCGGATGAAAAACTGTTTTTT
TRBV5-1	TRBJ1-2	TRBD1	.	CASSGLGDREWDGYTF	TGCGCCAGCAGTGGCTTAGGGGACAGGGAGTGGGATGGCTACACCTTC
TRBV6-5	TRBJ1-4	.	.	CASSKRLAGEKLFF	TGTGCCAGCAGTAAGAGGTTGGCGGGGGAAAAACTGTTTTTT
TRBV9	TRBJ1-3	TRBD1	.	CASSVDRGAIVGNTIYF	TGTGCCAGCAGCGTAGACAGGGGGGCCATCGTCGGAAACACCATATATTTT
TRBV2	TRBJ2-7	TRBD2	.	CASSWTSGRDEQYF	TGTGCCAGCAGTTGGACTAGCGGGAGGGACGAGCAGTACTTC
TRBV5-1	TRBJ1-2	TRBD1	few	CASSTTGGGYTF	TGCGCCAGCAGCACGACAGGGGGTGGCTACACCTTC
TRBV6-5	TRBJ2-1	.	.	CASSNRNEQFF	TGTGCCAGCAGTAATCGTAATGAGCAGTTCTTC
TRBV28	TRBJ1-1	TRBD1	.	CASSVGQPNTEAFF	TGTGCCAGCAGTGTGGGACAGCCGAACACTGAAGCTTTCTTT
TRBV18	TRBJ1-5	.	.	CASSPISGGNQPQHF	TGTGCCAGCTCACCAATATCGGGGGGAAACCAGCCCCAGCATTTT
TRBV27	TRBJ2-6	TRBD1	.	CASSGQGTSGANVLTF	TGTGCCAGCAGTGGACAGGGGACATCTGGGGCCAACGTCCTGACTTTC
TRBV27	TRBJ2-5	.	.	CASGNWAGEETQYF	TGTGCCAGCGGCAACTGGGCAGGGGAAGAGACCCAGTACTTC
TRBV28	TRBJ2-1	TRBD2	.	CASRPGGSSHEQFF	TGTGCCAGCAGGCCAGGCGGGAGTAGCCATGAGCAGTTCTTC
TRBV5-6	TRBJ1-2	.	.	CASSLGRLYGYTF	TGTGCCAGCAGCTTGGGCAGGCTCTATGGCTACACCTTC
TRBV21-1	TRBJ2-1	.	.	CASSKNYYGTGAYNEQFF	TGTGCCAGCAGCAAGAATTACTACGGGACAGGAGCTTACAATGAGCAGTTCTTC
TRBV12-5	TRBJ1-1	.	.	CASDQGRATEAFF	TGTGCTAGTGACCAGGGGAGGGCCACTGAAGCTTTCTTT
TRBV10-3	TRBJ2-7	TRBD2	.	CAISLSSGSYEQYF	TGTGCCATTTCTCTTTCTAGCGGGAGCTACGAGCAGTACTTC
TRBV19	TRBJ1-2	.	.	CASSPGGVWGYTF	TGTGCCAGTAGTCCCGGAGGGGTGTGGGGCTACACCTTC
TRBV19	TRBJ1-5	.	.	CASMATAHQPQHF	TGTGCCAGTATGGCGACAGCCCATCAGCCCCAGCATTTT
TRBV19	TRBJ2-5	.	.	CASSIIETVGQGRETQYF	TGTGCCAGTAGTATCATCGAGACGGTAGGGCAGGGTCGGGAGACCCAGTACTTC
TRBV27	TRBJ2-4	TRBD2	once	CASSLSPLAGVNIQYF	TGTGCCAGCAGTTTATCCCCTCTAGCGGGAGTTAACATTCAGTACTTC
TRBV28	TRBJ2-7	TRBD1	.	CASWDTGDTNYEQYF	TGTGCCAGCTGGGATACAGGGGATACGAACTACGAGCAGTACTTC
TRBV28	TRBJ2-7	.	.	CASSLGAPGEQYF	TGTGCCAGCAGTTTAGGAGCACCTGGGGAGCAGTACTTC
TRBV12-3/TRBV12-4	TRBJ1-2	.	.	CASSTTFGDGYTF	TGTGCCAGCAGCACAACTTTCGGAGATGGCTACACCTTC
TRBV7-3	TRBJ2-2	.	few	CASRRAGSNTGELFF	TGTGCCAGCAGGCGAGCGGGTTCGAACACCGGGGAGCTGTTTTTT
TRBV6-5	TRBJ2-7	TRBD1	.	CASSLSRDRRIEQYF	TGTGCCAGCAGTCTTTCCCGGGACAGGAGAATCGAGCAGTACTTC
TRBV4-1	TRBJ1-1	.	.	CASSQMTGISEAFF	TGCGCCAGCAGCCAAATGACAGGTATTTCTGAAGCTTTCTTT
TRBV3-1/TRBV3-2	TRBJ2-1	TRBD2	.	CASSQEEVGGPFNNEQFF	TGTGCCAGCAGCCAAGAAGAGGTGGGAGGGCCGTTCAACAATGAGCAGTTCTTC